A single T cell receptor beta chain is shown here with its context. This sample was taken from a study of blood T cell repertoires in COVID-19. Study summary: Samples representing acute and convalescent COVID-19 were sourced from the United States, Italy and Spain.

Original data processing: How many nucleated cells were present was estimated from reference gene primer amplification. Clones were read by immunoSEQ multiplex PCR, and TCRdb kept only the in-frame ones, dropping some. V and J calls and clone size are copied from that table; D and trimming were computed from the DNA. There are almost 200,000 clones in the sample; roughly 90% occur only once, and 7.5% to 10% lies in the top ten. The CDR3 is 14 amino acids. Trimming took 1 base from V and 1 from J, leaving 11 bases between them. Germline lookup yields CDR1 GTSNPN and CDR2 SVGIG (reference sequence). Sequences were obtained from PBMCs or T cells enriched from blood (not recorded which). The rearrangement links TRBV30 to TRBJ2-7, with D possibly matching TRBD1 (6 bases). This TCR was sampled from a woman younger than 30 who had recovered from COVID-19. Here the CDR3 reads CAWSGQGPSYEQYF. The CDR3 bases are TGTGCCTGGAGTGGCCAGGGGCCGTCCTACGAGCAGTACTTC.